This T cell receptor beta chain was observed in a study of T-cell reconstitution after alpha-beta-depleted transplantation in children. This CDR3 region has 12 residues. This clonotype was picked up many times. At one end the junction does not follow the germline gene, possibly because of a read error. A TCRbeta library incorporating unique molecular identifiers was prepared. TCRdb redid the calling of the PCR reads with MiXCR, one entry per CDR3 protein. Of some 440,000 distinct CDR3 sequences listed, about 16% are singletons. The sequence was collected from a boy under two years old who had a stem cell transplant for Wiskott-Aldrich syndrome, so the T cells may come from the graft donor. Sample: PBMCs, mostly from graft donor cells, taken 360 days after TCRalphabeta/CD19-depleted stem cell transplant. V usage is TRBV12-3 or TRBV12-4 and J usage is TRBJ1-1; TRBD1 agrees at 8 bases. The CDR3: CASSFPGQARDF. CDR3 nucleotides: TGTGCCAGCAGTTTCCCGGGACAGGCGCGTGACTTT.